The TCR beta chain described here comes from a study of cytomegalovirus exposure and HLA in healthy donors. A multiplex PCR was run with 60 Vbeta primers and 13 Jbeta primers. Here immunoSEQ multiplex PCR was the method, and the copy in TCRdb shows in-frame clones only, minus some. The repertoire holds around 63,000 clones, with approximately 80% as singletons. The CDR3 is made up of 15 amino acids. With 4 bases removed from V and 7 bases from J, the gap between germline ends came to 17 bases. Germline CDR1 is MNHEY and CDR2 is SMNVEV (reference sequence). The sequenced material came from PBMCs. The chain recombines TRBV27 with TRBJ2-1, with TRBD1 as a possible D gene (6 bases). This receptor was taken from a woman aged 30 to 39 in good health and CMV-seronegative. CDR3 protein: CASSSRDIRKNEQFF. The CDR3 DNA follows: TGTGCCAGCAGTTCCAGGGACATCAGAAAAAATGAGCAGTTCTTC.